Described below is a single T cell receptor (beta chain) sequence and its context. Libraries were prepared by immunoSEQ multiplex PCR; TCRdb keeps only in-frame clonotypes and omits some of them. The table has approximately 30,000 clones, 75% to 85% seen once; the top ten hold about 32%. V was trimmed by 6 bases and J by 0 bases, leaving 13 bases between them. Germline CDR1 MNHEY, CDR2 SVGAGI. CDR3 length equals 15 residues. The study sampled blood at baseline, cycle 4 day 1, and cycle 7 day 1. The sample comes from a study of OX40 agonist ivuxolimab in advanced cancers. Sequenced material: CD4+ or CD8+ T cells sorted from blood, taken in a trial of the OX40 agonist ivuxolimab. The chain has TRBV6-5 and TRBJ2-3; possibly TRBD2 for D (5 bases). This clonotype was sampled from an adult with an advanced solid tumor such as melanoma, head and neck, liver or kidney cancer. The CDR3 sequence is CASSATSYSTDTQYF. CDR3 nucleotide sequence: TGTGCCAGCAGCGCCACTAGTTATAGCACAGATACGCAGTATTTT.